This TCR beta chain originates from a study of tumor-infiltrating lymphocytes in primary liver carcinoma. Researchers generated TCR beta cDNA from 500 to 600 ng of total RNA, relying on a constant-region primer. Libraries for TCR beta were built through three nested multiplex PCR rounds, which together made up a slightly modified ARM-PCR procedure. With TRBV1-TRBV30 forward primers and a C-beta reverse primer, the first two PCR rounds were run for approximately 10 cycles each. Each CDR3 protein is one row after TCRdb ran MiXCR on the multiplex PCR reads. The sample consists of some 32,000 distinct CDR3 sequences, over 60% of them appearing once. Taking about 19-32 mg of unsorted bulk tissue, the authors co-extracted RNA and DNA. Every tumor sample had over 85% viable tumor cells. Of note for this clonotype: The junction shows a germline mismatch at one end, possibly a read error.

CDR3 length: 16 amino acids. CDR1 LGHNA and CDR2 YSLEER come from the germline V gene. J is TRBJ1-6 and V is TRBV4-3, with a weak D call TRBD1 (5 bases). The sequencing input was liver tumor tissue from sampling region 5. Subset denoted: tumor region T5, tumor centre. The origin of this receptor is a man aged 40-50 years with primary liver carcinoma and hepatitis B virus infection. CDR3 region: CASSQARGTVNSPLHF. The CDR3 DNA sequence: TGCGCCAGTAGCCAAGCTCGAGGGACCGTTAATTCACCCCTCCACTTT.